The 25 T cell receptor beta chains given below trace back to one sample, sequenced in a study of T-cell reconstitution after alpha-beta-depleted transplantation in children. Unique molecular identifiers featured in how the TCRbeta library was prepared. MiXCR, run by TCRdb on the PCR reads, gives a single entry per CDR3 protein. In the table there are 780,000 or so distinct CDR3 sequences, around 17% of which are singletons. Here the sequenced sample was PBMCs, mostly from graft donor cells, taken 360 days after TCRalphabeta/CD19-depleted stem cell transplant. The source is a male patient between 5 and 17 years old who had a stem cell transplant for acute lymphoblastic leukemia, so the T cells may come from the graft donor.

The J gene is TRBJ2-1, the V gene TRBV5-6, with 9 bases aligning to TRBD2. Germline V gene data show CDR1 as SGHDT and CDR2 as YYEEEE. V was pared by 4 bases and J by 8 bases, with 7 bases of the junction left unmatched. CDR3 length equals 14 residues. The CDR3 loop is CASSKGLARDEQFF. The CDR3 nucleotides read TGTGCCAGCAGCAAAGGACTAGCGAGGGATGAGCAGTTCTTC.

This clonotype was detected ten times or more. The chain is built from TRBV7-9 and TRBJ2-7, with D maybe TRBD1 (6 bases). The CDR3 has 13 amino acids. Trimming cost V 7 bases and J 2 bases, with 12 bases left between them. Germline values: CDR1 SEHNR, CDR2 FQNEAQ (reference sequence). The chain's CDR3 is CASNDRFTYEQYF. DNA of the CDR3: TGTGCCAGCAACGACAGGTTCACCTACGAGCAGTACTTC.

The chain joins TRBV7-8 to TRBJ2-3; TRBD2 matches at 9 bases. V was clipped by 0 bases and J by 0 bases; unmatched bases: 7. The germline CDR1 and CDR2 sequences are SGHVS and FQNEAQ. The CDR3 consists of 18 residues. The CDR3: CASSLASSGRTSTDTQYF. CDR3 nucleotide sequence: TGTGCCAGCAGCTTAGCTTCAAGCGGGAGGACTAGCACAGATACGCAGTATTTT.

CDR3 nucleotide sequence: TGCAGCGTTGAAGGGGGACTAGCGGGATACCACGAGCAGTACTTC. It encodes CSVEGGLAGYHEQYF. This chain joins TRBV29-1 and TRBJ2-7; the match to TRBD2 covers 13 bases. The CDR3 length is 15 residues. The V and J ends lost 1 base and 5 bases, in that order; junction bases with no gene match: 5. Per germline, CDR1 SQVTM and CDR2 ANQGSEA.

This clonotype has more than one count but fewer than ten. The chain is built from TRBV7-6 and TRBJ2-1; the match to TRBD2 covers 9 bases. The germline V gene encodes CDR1 SGHVS and CDR2 FNYEAQ. The J segment lost 2 bases and the V segment lost 3 bases, leaving 5 bases of the junction unmatched. This CDR3 contains 16 residues. The CDR3 DNA sequence: TGTGCCAGCAGCTTGACTAGCGGATCAACCTACAATGAGCAGTTCTTC. Amino acid sequence: CASSLTSGSTYNEQFF.

V usage is TRBV6-2 or TRBV6-3 and J usage is TRBJ1-5, with D maybe TRBD1 (6 bases). The CDR3 is 16 amino acids. CDR1 and CDR2 from the germline V gene are MNHEY and SVGEGT. Trimming removed 2 bases at V and 4 bases at J, with 15 bases between. The CDR3 loop is CASSYAGEPLNQPQHF. The DNA for the CDR3 is TGTGCCAGCAGTTACGCAGGGGAGCCCTTAAATCAGCCCCAGCATTTT.

The table lists this clonotype with many counts. This chain links TRBV5-1 with TRBJ2-2, with TRBD2 as a possible D gene (6 bases). Trimming removed 0 bases at V and 4 bases at J, with 10 bases between. The CDR3 contains 15 residues. Germline V gene sequence: CDR1 SGHRS, CDR2 YFSETQ. CDR3 bases: TGCGCCAGCAGCTTGGACAGGAGGGGCACCGGGGAGCTGTTTTTT. Its translation is CASSLDRRGTGELFF.

This clonotype has a handful of counts. V is TRBV7-6 and J is TRBJ2-2, with a weak D call TRBD1 (5 bases). CDR3 size: 16 residues. Germline V CDR1 and CDR2: SGHVS, FNYEAQ. V lost 3 bases and J 4 bases, leaving 15 bases between the germline ends. CDR3 protein: CASSLPWGYLTGELFF. As DNA, the CDR3 is TGTGCCAGCAGCTTGCCGTGGGGCTACCTCACCGGGGAGCTGTTTTTT. Filled out from reference TRBV7-6 and TRBJ2-2, the complete variable domain reads GAGVSQSPRYKVTKRGQDVALRCDPISGHVSLYWYRQALGQGPEFLTYFNYEAQQDKSGLPNDRFSAERPEGSISTLTIQRTEQRDSAMYRCASSLPWGYLTGELFFGEGSRLTVL.

The rearrangement uses TRBV7-9 and TRBJ1-2; possible D gene TRBD1, 5 bases. V lost 5 bases and J lost 8, with 15 bases in between. The germline V gene encodes CDR1 SEHNR and CDR2 FQNEAQ (reference sequence). The CDR3 runs 13 residues. CDR3 sequence: CASSAQAPRGYTF. The CDR3 coding sequence is TGTGCCAGCAGCGCACAGGCCCCTCGGGGCTACACCTTC.

V gene TRBV3-1 combines with J gene TRBJ2-5, with D possibly called TRBD1 or TRBD2 (5 bases each). Trimming took 3 bases from V and 4 from J, leaving 18 bases between them. The CDR3 is 16 residues long. Germline CDR1 is LGHDT and CDR2 is YNNKEL (reference sequence). The CDR3 protein is CASSQAEGPGGETQYF. CDR3 nucleotide sequence: TGTGCCAGCAGCCAGGCAGAGGGACCTGGGGGAGAGACCCAGTACTTC.

This chain uses TRBV2 with TRBJ2-7; TRBD1 aligns across 7 bases. V trimming: 10 bases; J trimming: 1 base; junction bases outside the gene matches: 7. The CDR3 contains 13 residues. The germline CDR1 and CDR2 sequences are SNHLY and FYNNEI. CDR3 protein: CATAWDSSYEQYF. Here the CDR3 DNA reads TGTGCCACTGCCTGGGACAGTTCCTACGAGCAGTACTTC.

The chain carries TRBV27 and TRBJ2-7; 7 nucleotides line up with TRBD2. The CDR3 totals 16 residues. Germline values: CDR1 MNHEY, CDR2 SMNVEV (reference sequence). V shed 5 bases, J shed 7 bases, and the junction held 17 bases outside the gene matches. The DNA of the CDR3 is TGTGCCAGCAGTAGATCGGGGGGACTGCCGATCGGAGAGCAGTACTTC. This codes for CASSRSGGLPIGEQYF.

This clonotype was counted between two and nine times. The chain has TRBV13 and TRBJ2-7; D gene uncertain. Germline V gene sequence: CDR1 PRHDT, CDR2 FYEKMQ (reference sequence). The CDR3 sequence is 13 residues long. V lost 5 bases and J 6 bases, leaving 14 bases between the germline ends. CDR3 loop: CASSAAEIGEQYF. CDR3 in DNA: TGTGCCAGCAGCGCAGCTGAGATCGGCGAGCAGTACTTC.

This clonotype was seen a few times. V gene TRBV5-6 combines with J gene TRBJ1-5; TRBD1 matches 10 bases. Germline V gives CDR1 SGHDT, CDR2 YYEEEE. The CDR3 covers 17 residues. V shed 5 bases, J shed 5 bases, and the junction held 13 bases outside the gene matches. The CDR3: CASSSGTGAPRHQPQHF. The CDR3 DNA reads as TGTGCCAGCAGTTCCGGGACAGGGGCACCGCGCCATCAGCCCCAGCATTTT.

The CDR3 reads CSARPGPISYNEQFF. The CDR3 nucleotides are TGCAGTGCTAGACCGGGACCTATCTCCTACAATGAGCAGTTCTTC. The gene calls are TRBV20-1 and TRBJ2-1, with D possibly called TRBD1 or TRBD2 (5 bases each). Germline CDR1 and CDR2: DFQATT and SNEGSKA (reference sequence). The V end was cut by 2 bases, the J end by 0 bases, with 11 bases between. The CDR3 is 15 amino acids.

Details on this clonotype: A much larger clone sits a single nucleotide away, making a read error possible. The chain recombines TRBV10-3 with TRBJ2-5; the D call may be TRBD1 or TRBD2 (5 bases each). From germline, CDR1 is ENHRY and CDR2 SYGVKD. The CDR3 has 15 residues. V was shortened by 3 bases and J by 5 bases, with 16 bases between the two germline ends. The DNA of the CDR3 is TGTGCCATCAGTGAACCTGGGGCGGGCAAGGAGACCCAGTACTTC. Protein product: CAISEPGAGKETQYF.

This clonotype was detected only a few times. This chain links TRBV5-1 with TRBJ1-3; D gene uncertain. Trimming removed 0 bases at V and 0 bases at J, with 10 bases between. The length of the CDR3 is 16 residues. The germline gives CDR1 SGHRS, CDR2 YFSETQ. CDR3 sequence reads: CASSLGGLFSGNTIYF. In nucleotides, the CDR3 is TGCGCCAGCAGCTTGGGAGGCCTCTTCTCTGGAAACACCATATATTTT. The whole variable domain, remainder taken from reference TRBV5-1 and TRBJ1-3, is KAGVTQTPRYLIKTRGQQVTLSCSPISGHRSVSWYQQTPGQGLQFLFEYFSETQRNKGNFPGRFSGRQFSNSRSEMNVSTLELGDSALYLCASSLGGLFSGNTIYFGEGSWLTVV.

The chain is built from TRBV12-3 or TRBV12-4 and TRBJ1-6, with 9 bases that match TRBD1. J lost 7 bases, V lost 5 bases, and 3 bases had no gene match. The CDR3 length is 14 residues. This CDR3 is CASSDRGFNSPLHF. CDR3 in DNA: TGTGCCAGCAGTGACAGGGGGTTCAATTCACCCCTCCACTTT.

This clonotype was picked up a small number of times. This rearrangement joins TRBV6-5 to TRBJ2-7; the D is unclear. Trimming shortened V by 4 bases and J by 5 bases, and 12 bases separated the two germline ends. Germline loops: CDR1 MNHEY, CDR2 SVGAGI. CDR3 length equals 13 residues. Here the CDR3 DNA reads TGTGCCAGCAGTTCATTCCTAAGAAACGAGCAGTACTTC. Protein: CASSSFLRNEQYF.

This clonotype showed up just a few times. This chain joins TRBV5-1 and TRBJ2-4; a possible D gene is TRBD2 (5 bases). Germline values: CDR1 SGHRS, CDR2 YFSETQ. The CDR3 has 14 amino acids. Trimming shortened V by 8 bases and J by 5 bases, and 17 bases separated the two germline ends. In nucleotides, the CDR3 is TGCGCCAGTCGGCTTCGGACTGGACAAAACATTCAGTACTTC. Encoded protein: CASRLRTGQNIQYF. The full variable domain, completed using reference TRBV5-1 and TRBJ2-4, is KAGVTQTPRYLIKTRGQQVTLSCSPISGHRSVSWYQQTPGQGLQFLFEYFSETQRNKGNFPGRFSGRQFSNSRSEMNVSTLELGDSALYLCASRLRTGQNIQYFGAGTRLSVL.

This clonotype was picked up a small number of times. The V and J genes are TRBV4-1 and TRBJ2-7; the match to TRBD2 covers 7 bases. After removal of 1 base from V and 0 bases from J, the junction contained 6 bases not matched to a gene. This CDR3 comprises 16 residues. Germline CDR1 reads MGHRA; CDR2 reads YSYEKL. CDR3 residues: CASSQAAWGGSYEQYF. CDR3 nucleotide sequence: TGCGCCAGCAGCCAAGCCGCCTGGGGGGGCTCCTACGAGCAGTACTTC.

The J gene is TRBJ2-1, the V gene TRBV27; D gene unclear. The CDR3 contains 14 residues. With 2 bases removed from V and 6 bases from J, the gap between germline ends came to 11 bases. Germline CDR1 and CDR2: MNHEY and SMNVEV (reference sequence). The CDR3 DNA reads as TGTGCCAGCAGTTTAGTCGGGCTGGTCAATGAGCAGTTCTTC. It encodes CASSLVGLVNEQFF.

This clonotype was observed a handful of times. The rearrangement uses TRBV20-1 and TRBJ2-3; the D gene is possibly TRBD2 (5 bases). Trimming stripped 0 bases from V and 0 bases from J, with 10 bases between. Looked up from germline, CDR1 is DFQATT and CDR2 is SNEGSKA (reference sequence). The length of the CDR3 is 15 residues. The CDR3 DNA sequence: TGCAGTGCTAGAGATCCTGGCGGGAGCACAGATACGCAGTATTTT. As protein: CSARDPGGSTDTQYF.

There are many counts of this clonotype. V gene TRBV29-1 combines with J gene TRBJ2-3, with D uncertain. Germline lookup yields CDR1 SQVTM and CDR2 ANQGSEA. The CDR3 contains 14 residues. With 0 bases removed from V and 2 bases from J, the gap between germline ends came to 9 bases. CDR3 sequence reads: CSVEEPPITDTQYF. In nucleotides, the CDR3 is TGCAGCGTTGAAGAGCCACCTATCACAGATACGCAGTATTTT.

This clonotype came up many times. J is TRBJ2-7 and V is TRBV12-3 or TRBV12-4; TRBD2 matches 9 bases. The CDR3 is 16 residues long. Trimming took 3 bases from V and 5 from J; bases not matched to a gene: 11. CDR3 residues: CASSFRASGERDEQYF. CDR3 nucleotides: TGTGCCAGCAGTTTTAGGGCTAGCGGGGAAAGGGACGAGCAGTACTTC.